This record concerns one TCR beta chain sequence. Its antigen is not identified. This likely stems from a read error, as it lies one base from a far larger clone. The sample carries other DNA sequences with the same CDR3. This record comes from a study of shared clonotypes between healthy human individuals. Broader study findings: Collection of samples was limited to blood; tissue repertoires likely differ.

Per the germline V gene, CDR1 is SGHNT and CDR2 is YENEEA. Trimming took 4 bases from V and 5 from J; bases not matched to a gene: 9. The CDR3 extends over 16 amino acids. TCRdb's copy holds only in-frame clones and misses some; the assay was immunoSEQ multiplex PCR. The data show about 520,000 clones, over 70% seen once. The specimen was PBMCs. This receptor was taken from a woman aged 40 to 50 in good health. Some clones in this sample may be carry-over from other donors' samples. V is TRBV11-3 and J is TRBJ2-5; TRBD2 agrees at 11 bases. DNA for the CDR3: TGTGCCAGCAGCTCTGGGACTAGCGGCCAGTCGGAGACCCAGTACTTC. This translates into CASSSGTSGQSETQYF.